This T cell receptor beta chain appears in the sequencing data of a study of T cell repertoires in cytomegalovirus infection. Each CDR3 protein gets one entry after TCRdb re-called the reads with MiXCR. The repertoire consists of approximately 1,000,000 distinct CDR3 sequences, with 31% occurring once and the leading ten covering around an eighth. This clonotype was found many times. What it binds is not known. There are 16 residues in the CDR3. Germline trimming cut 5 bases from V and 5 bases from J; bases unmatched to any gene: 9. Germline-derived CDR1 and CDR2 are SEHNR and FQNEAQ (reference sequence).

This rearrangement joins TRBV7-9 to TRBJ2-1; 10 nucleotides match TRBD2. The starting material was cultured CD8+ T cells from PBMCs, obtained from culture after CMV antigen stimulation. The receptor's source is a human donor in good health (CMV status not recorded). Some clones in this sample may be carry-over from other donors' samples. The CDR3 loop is CASSNLQRGGDNEQFF. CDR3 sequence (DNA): TGTGCCAGCAGCAATCTACAGCGGGGGGGAGACAATGAGCAGTTCTTC.